The sequence of this T cell receptor beta chain was determined in a study of chemoradiotherapy in HPV16-positive cancers. The V end lost 0 bases, the J end lost 4 bases, and 13 bases lay between the germline ends. The CDR3 runs to 16 residues. Per germline, CDR1 SGHRS and CDR2 YFSETQ. Study results and limitations: Non-HPV-specific T cells did not expand in tumors during treatment, whereas candidate HPV-specific clones and E7-related motifs did. For HPV16-positive patients, expanding HPV-responsive T cells associated with longer recurrence-free survival.

Over chemoradiotherapy, repertoires were sampled more than once. TCRdb's copy holds only in-frame clones and misses some; the assay was immunoSEQ multiplex PCR. Of about 53,000 clones detected, 90% appear once; the ten largest clones hold approximately 3.5%. In the case of this clone: Its specificity is unknown.

This sequence joins TRBV5-1 and TRBJ2-2, with D possibly called TRBD1 or TRBD2 (5 bases each). Sequenced material: blood, taken from a patient who underwent chemoradiotherapy. The sequence derives from a human donor with HPV-associated anogenital cancer. CDR3: CASSLEGPTLTGELFF. Written as DNA, the CDR3 is TGCGCCAGCAGCTTGGAGGGACCCACCCTCACCGGGGAGCTGTTTTTT.